This T cell receptor beta chain stems from a study of T cell repertoires in cytomegalovirus infection. Study details: Signatures in public TCR beta sequences pointed to both CMV infection and matching HLA type.

There are 13 residues in the CDR3. Trimming took off 6 bases at V and 1 base at J, with 9 bases between the two ends. The germline CDR1 and CDR2 sequences are SGHVS and FQNEAQ. This clonotype showed up just a few times. As yet, its antigen is unknown. Findings of the study overall: Dominant in the ex vivo response were TCR beta clonotypes restricted by HLA-C and specific for CMV. Identification of carriers of CMV plus the relevant HLA was achieved through cumulative public TCR beta family frequency.

One entry per CDR3 protein, called by TCRdb with MiXCR from the reads. The sample lists 400,000 or so distinct CDR3 sequences; 15% to 20% were seen once. The chain employs TRBV7-8 and TRBJ2-5; D might be TRBD2 (5 bases). The specimen sequenced was PBMCs. The sequence came from a human donor in good health (CMV status not recorded). Some clones in this sample may be carry-over from other donors' samples. The CDR3 loop is CASRPEVQETQYF. The CDR3 DNA follows: TGTGCCAGCAGGCCGGAGGTCCAAGAGACCCAGTACTTC.